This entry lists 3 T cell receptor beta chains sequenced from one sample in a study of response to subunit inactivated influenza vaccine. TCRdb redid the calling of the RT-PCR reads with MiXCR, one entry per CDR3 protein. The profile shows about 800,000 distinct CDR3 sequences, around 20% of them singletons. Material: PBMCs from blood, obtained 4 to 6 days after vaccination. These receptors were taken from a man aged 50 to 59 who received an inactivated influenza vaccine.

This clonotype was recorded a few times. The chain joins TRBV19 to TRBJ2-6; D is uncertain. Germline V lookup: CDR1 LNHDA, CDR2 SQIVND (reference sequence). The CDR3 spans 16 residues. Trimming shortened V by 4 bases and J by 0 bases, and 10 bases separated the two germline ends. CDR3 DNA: TGTGCCAGTAGTACGGAAAGAACCTCTGGGGCCAACGTCCTGACTTTC. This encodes CASSTERTSGANVLTF.

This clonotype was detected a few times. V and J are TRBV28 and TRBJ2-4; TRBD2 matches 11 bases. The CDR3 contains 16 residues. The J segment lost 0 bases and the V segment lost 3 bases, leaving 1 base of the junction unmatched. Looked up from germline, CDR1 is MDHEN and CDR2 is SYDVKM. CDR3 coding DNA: TGTGCCAGCAGTTTCGGACTAGCGGGAGCCAAAAACATTCAGTACTTC. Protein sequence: CASSFGLAGAKNIQYF.

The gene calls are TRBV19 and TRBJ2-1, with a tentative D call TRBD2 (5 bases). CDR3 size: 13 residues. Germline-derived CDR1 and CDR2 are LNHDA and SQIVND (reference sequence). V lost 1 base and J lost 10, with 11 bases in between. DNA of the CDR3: TGTGCCAGTAGTATAGTCGGCGGGCGGGAGCAGTTCTTC. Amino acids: CASSIVGGREQFF.